This T cell receptor beta chain was retrieved from a study of radiation and T cells in renal cell carcinoma. Trimming took 3 bases from V and 0 from J, leaving 11 bases between them. Germline loops: CDR1 SGHVS, CDR2 FQNEAQ. The CDR3 runs 15 residues. Sequenced by immunoSEQ multiplex PCR; TCRdb stores in-frame clones only, minus some. Of some 8,400 clones listed, approximately 60% are singletons. Treatment indicated: treatment-naive control, cytoreductive nephrectomy. The sequence was obtained from a man aged 55 to 69 with renal cell carcinoma. The material was tumor tissue, obtained from a patient whose treatment was nephrectomy without radiotherapy. The chain links TRBV7-8 to TRBJ1-1, with a weak D call TRBD1 (5 bases). The CDR3 here is CASSLAGTLNTEAFF. DNA of the CDR3: TGTGCCAGCAGCTTGGCTGGGACGCTGAACACTGAAGCTTTCTTT. The full variable domain, completed using reference TRBV7-8 and TRBJ1-1, is GAGVSQSPRYKVAKRGQDVALRCDPISGHVSLFWYQQALGQGPEFLTYFQNEAQLDKSGLPSDRFFAERPEGSVSTLKIQRTQQEDSAVYLCASSLAGTLNTEAFFGQGTRLTVV.